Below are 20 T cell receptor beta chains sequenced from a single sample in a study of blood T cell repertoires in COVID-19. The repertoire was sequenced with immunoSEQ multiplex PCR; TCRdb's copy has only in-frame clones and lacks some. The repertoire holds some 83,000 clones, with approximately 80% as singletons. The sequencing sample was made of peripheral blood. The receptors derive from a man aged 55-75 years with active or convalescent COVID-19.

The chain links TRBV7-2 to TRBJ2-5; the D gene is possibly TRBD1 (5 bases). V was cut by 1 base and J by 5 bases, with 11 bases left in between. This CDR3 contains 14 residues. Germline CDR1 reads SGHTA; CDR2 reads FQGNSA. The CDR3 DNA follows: TGTGCCAGCAGCTTAGGGGGCCGGTATGAGACCCAGTACTTC. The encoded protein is CASSLGGRYETQYF.

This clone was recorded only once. The CDR3 is CASSYTGTTYEQYF. CDR3 sequence (DNA): TGTGCCAGCAGTTACACCGGGACAACCTACGAGCAGTACTTC. This chain connects TRBV6-2 or TRBV6-3 to TRBJ2-7, with a possible D match to TRBD1 (6 bases). The CDR3 is made up of 14 amino acids. With 2 bases removed from V and 2 bases from J, the gap between germline ends came to 10 bases. Germline loops: CDR1 MNHEY, CDR2 SVGEGT.

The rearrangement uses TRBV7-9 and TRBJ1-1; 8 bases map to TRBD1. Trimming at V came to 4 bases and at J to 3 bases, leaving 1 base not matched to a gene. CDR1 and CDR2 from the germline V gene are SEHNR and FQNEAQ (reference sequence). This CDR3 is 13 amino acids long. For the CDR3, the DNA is TGTGCCAGCAGCTCACAGGGGGACACTGAAGCTTTCTTT. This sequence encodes CASSSQGDTEAFF.

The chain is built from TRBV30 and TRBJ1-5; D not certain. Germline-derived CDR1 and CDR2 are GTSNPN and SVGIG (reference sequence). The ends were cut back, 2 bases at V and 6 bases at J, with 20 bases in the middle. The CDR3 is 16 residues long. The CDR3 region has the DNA TGTGCCTGGAGTAACGACCACATCAGGCGTCGTCAGCCCCAGCATTTT. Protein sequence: CAWSNDHIRRRQPQHF.

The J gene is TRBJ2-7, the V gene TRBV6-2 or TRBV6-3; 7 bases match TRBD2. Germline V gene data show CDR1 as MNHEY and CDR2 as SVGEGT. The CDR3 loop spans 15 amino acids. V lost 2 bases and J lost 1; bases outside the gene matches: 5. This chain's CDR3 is CASSYTTSASYEQYF. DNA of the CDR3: TGTGCCAGCAGTTACACCACTAGCGCATCCTACGAGCAGTACTTC.

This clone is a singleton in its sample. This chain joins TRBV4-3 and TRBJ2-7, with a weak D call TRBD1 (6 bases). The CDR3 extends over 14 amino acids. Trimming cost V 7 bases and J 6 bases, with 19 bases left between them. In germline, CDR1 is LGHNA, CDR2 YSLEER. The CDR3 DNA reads TGCGCCAGCACCTGGGGGCCCCCCTCCAGCGAGCAGTACTTC. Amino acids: CASTWGPPSSEQYF.

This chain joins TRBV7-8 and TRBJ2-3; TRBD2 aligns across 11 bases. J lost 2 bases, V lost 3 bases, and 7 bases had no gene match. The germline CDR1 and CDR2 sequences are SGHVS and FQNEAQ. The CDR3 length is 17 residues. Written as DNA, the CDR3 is TGTGCCAGCAGCTTGGGTAGCGGGGGGGCCTTCACAGATACGCAGTATTTT. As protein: CASSLGSGGAFTDTQYF.

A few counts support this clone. The CDR3 region has the DNA TGTGCCAGCAGCCAAGGGCTAGGCGAGCAGTACTTC. It is translated as CASSQGLGEQYF. This rearrangement joins TRBV3-1 (or the pseudogene TRBV3-2) to TRBJ2-7; D remains ambiguous. Looked up from germline, CDR1 is LGHDT and CDR2 is YNNKEL (reference sequence). There are 12 residues in the CDR3. Trimming left V 1 base short and J 6 bases short, with 7 bases between.

CDR3 nucleotide sequence: TGTGCCAGCAAACGAGACGGACACAATCAGCCCCAGCATTTT. This encodes CASKRDGHNQPQHF. The V call is TRBV2, the J call TRBJ1-5; a weak D match, TRBD1 (5 bases). From germline, CDR1 is SNHLY and CDR2 FYNNEI. The CDR3 consists of 14 residues. V gave up 7 bases and J gave up 3 bases, with 13 bases separating them.

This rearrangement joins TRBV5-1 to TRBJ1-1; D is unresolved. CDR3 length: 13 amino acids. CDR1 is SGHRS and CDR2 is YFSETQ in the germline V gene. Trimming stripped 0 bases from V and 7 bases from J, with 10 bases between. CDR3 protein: CASSLETGSEAFF. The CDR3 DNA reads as TGCGCCAGCAGCTTGGAAACGGGAAGTGAAGCTTTCTTT.

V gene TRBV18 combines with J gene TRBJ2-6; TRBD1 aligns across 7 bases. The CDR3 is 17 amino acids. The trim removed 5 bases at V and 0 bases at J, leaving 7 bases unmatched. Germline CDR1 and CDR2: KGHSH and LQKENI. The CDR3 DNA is TGTGCCAGCTCATCCGACAGGGCCAGCTCTGGGGCCAACGTCCTGACTTTC. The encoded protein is CASSSDRASSGANVLTF. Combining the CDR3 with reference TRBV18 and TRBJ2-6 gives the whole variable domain NAGVMQNPRHLVRRRGQEARLRCSPMKGHSHVYWYRQLPEEGLKFMVYLQKENIIDESGMPKERFSAEFPKEGPSILRIQQVVRGDSAAYFCASSSDRASSGANVLTFGAGSRLTVL.

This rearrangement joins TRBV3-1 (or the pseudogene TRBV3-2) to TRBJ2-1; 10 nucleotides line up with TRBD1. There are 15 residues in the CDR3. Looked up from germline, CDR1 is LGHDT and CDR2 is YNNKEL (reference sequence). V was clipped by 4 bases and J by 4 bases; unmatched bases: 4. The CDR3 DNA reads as TGTGCCAGCAGCCCACCGGGACAGGGGTACAATGAGCAGTTCTTC. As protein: CASSPPGQGYNEQFF.

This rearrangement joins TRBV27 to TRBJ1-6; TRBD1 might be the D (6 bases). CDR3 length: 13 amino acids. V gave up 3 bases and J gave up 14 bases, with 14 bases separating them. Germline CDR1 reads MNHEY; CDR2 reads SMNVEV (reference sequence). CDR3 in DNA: TGTGCCAGCAGTTTCCGGACAGCTGACTCCCTCCACTTT. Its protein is CASSFRTADSLHF.

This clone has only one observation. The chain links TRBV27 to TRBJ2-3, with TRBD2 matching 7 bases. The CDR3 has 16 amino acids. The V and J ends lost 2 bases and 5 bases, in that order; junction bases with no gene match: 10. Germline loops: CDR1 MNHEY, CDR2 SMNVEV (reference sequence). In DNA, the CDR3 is TGTGCCAGCAGTTTACAAGGAGGGAGGGTTGTAGATACGCAGTATTTT. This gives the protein CASSLQGGRVVDTQYF.

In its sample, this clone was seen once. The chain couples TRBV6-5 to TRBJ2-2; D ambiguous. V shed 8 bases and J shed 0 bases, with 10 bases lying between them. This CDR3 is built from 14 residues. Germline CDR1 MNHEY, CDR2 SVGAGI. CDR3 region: CASRVLANTGELFF. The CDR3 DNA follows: TGTGCCAGCCGGGTCCTTGCGAACACCGGGGAGCTGTTTTTT.

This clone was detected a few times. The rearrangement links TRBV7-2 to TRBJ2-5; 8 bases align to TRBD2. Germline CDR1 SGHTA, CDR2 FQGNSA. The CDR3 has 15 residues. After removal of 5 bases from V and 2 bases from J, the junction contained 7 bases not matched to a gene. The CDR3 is CASSITSGRQETQYF. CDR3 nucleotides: TGTGCCAGCAGCATAACTAGCGGTAGGCAAGAGACCCAGTACTTC.

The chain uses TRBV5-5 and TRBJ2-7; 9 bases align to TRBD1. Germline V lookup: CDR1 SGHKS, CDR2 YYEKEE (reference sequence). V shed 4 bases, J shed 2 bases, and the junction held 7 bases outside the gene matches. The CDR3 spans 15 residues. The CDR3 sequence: CASSPPGQGTYEQYF. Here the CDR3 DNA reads TGTGCCAGCAGCCCCCCGGGACAGGGTACCTACGAGCAGTACTTC.

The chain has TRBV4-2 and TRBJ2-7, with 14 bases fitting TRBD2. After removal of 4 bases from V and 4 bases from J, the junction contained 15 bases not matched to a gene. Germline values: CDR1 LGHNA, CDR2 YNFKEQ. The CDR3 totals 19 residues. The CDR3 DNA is TGTGCCAGCAGCCCCTTGGGACTAGCGGGGGCCACGGGAGGGTACGAGCAGTACTTC. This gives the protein CASSPLGLAGATGGYEQYF.

CDR3 protein: CASSLGAGLELNEQFF. In DNA, the CDR3 is TGTGCCAGCAGTTTAGGAGCGGGACTAGAGCTTAATGAGCAGTTCTTC. This chain joins TRBV27 and TRBJ2-1, with 8 bases that match TRBD2. The CDR3 runs 16 residues. Germline-derived CDR1 and CDR2 are MNHEY and SMNVEV (reference sequence). The ends lost 2 bases at V and 7 bases at J; junction bases unmatched: 10.

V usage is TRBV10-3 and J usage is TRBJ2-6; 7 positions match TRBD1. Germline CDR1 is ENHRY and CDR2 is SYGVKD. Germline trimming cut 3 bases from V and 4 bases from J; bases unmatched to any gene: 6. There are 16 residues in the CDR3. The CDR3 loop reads CAISDKGAGGANVLTF. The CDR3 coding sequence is TGTGCCATCAGTGATAAGGGGGCTGGAGGGGCCAACGTCCTGACTTTC.